These 17 T cell receptor beta chains share one sample of origin, sequenced in a study of blood T cell repertoires in COVID-19. Sequenced by immunoSEQ multiplex PCR; TCRdb stores in-frame clones only, minus some. Of over 110,000 clones in the sample, under 90% were seen once. What was sequenced was peripheral blood. Receptors originate from a human donor in a cohort sampled during active COVID-19.

The chain couples TRBV5-6 to TRBJ1-6; D is unresolved. This CDR3 spans 17 amino acids. Germline CDR1 SGHDT, CDR2 YYEEEE. Trimming stripped 0 bases from V and 10 bases from J, with 20 bases between. This CDR3 is CASSLVLAAGSNSPLHF. The CDR3, as DNA: TGTGCCAGCAGCTTGGTTCTAGCCGCGGGATCAAACTCACCCCTCCACTTT.

V gene TRBV18 combines with J gene TRBJ2-7; no reliable D call. This CDR3 has 13 amino acids. V was cut by 0 bases and J by 3 bases, with 6 bases left in between. Germline assignment: CDR1 KGHSH and CDR2 LQKENI. The CDR3 coding sequence is TGTGCCAGCTCACCACCCTCCGGCTACGAGCAGTACTTC. This encodes CASSPPSGYEQYF.

The chain carries TRBV28 and TRBJ1-2; D perhaps matches TRBD1 (6 bases). V was trimmed by 6 bases and J by 2 bases, leaving 16 bases between them. This CDR3 contains 15 residues. Germline CDR1 reads MDHEN; CDR2 reads SYDVKM. CDR3 protein: CASSQPTGKNYGYTF. CDR3 sequence (DNA): TGTGCCAGCAGCCAACCCACAGGGAAAAACTATGGCTACACCTTC.

This chain joins TRBV28 and TRBJ2-7; D might be TRBD1 (5 bases). Trimming shortened V by 8 bases and J by 2 bases, and 7 bases separated the two germline ends. The CDR3 is 11 amino acids. Looked up from germline, CDR1 is MDHEN and CDR2 is SYDVKM. The DNA of the CDR3 is TGTGCCAGCGAAGGGGCCTACGAGCAGTACTTC. It encodes CASEGAYEQYF.

The V gene is TRBV3-1 (or the pseudogene TRBV3-2), the J gene TRBJ2-7, with 12 bases aligning to TRBD2. V dropped 1 base and J dropped 4; count of bases not matched to a gene: 2. The germline V gene has CDR1 LGHDT and CDR2 YNNKEL (reference sequence). CDR3 length: 15 residues. CDR3 DNA sequence: TGTGCCAGCAGCCAAGCCGGACTAGCGGGATACGAGCAGTACTTC. Its protein product is CASSQAGLAGYEQYF.

V usage is TRBV7-9 and J usage is TRBJ2-3, with D possibly TRBD2 on 6 matching bases. CDR3 size: 15 residues. The V gene's germline CDR1 is SEHNR and CDR2 FQNEAQ (reference sequence). V was cut by 7 bases and J by 6 bases, with 20 bases left in between. CDR3 sequence: CASKSSERVGDTQYF. The CDR3 coding sequence is TGTGCCAGCAAATCTAGCGAACGGGTGGGGGATACGCAGTATTTT.

V gene TRBV14 combines with J gene TRBJ2-7; 8 bases map to TRBD1. The CDR3 has 16 amino acids. Trimming removed 8 bases from V and 2 bases from J; junction bases left unmatched: 14. CDR1 SGHDN and CDR2 FVKESK come from the germline V gene. CDR3 region: CASAKGQGQVAYEQYF. The CDR3 DNA reads as TGTGCCAGCGCCAAGGGTCAGGGACAGGTTGCCTACGAGCAGTACTTC.

V and J are TRBV4-1 and TRBJ2-7; maybe TRBD1 (6 bases). The germline V and J ends were trimmed by 1 base and 4 bases, with 8 bases remaining between them. Germline CDR1 is MGHRA and CDR2 is YSYEKL. The CDR3 is made up of 13 amino acids. The CDR3 sequence is CASSQVGGYEQYF. CDR3 nucleotide sequence: TGCGCCAGCAGCCAAGTAGGGGGTTACGAGCAGTACTTC.

The chain combines TRBV19 with TRBJ1-4, with TRBD1 identical over 7 bases. Losses at the gene ends were 7 bases for V and 3 bases for J; bases not matched to a gene: 14. Looked up from germline, CDR1 is LNHDA and CDR2 is SQIVND (reference sequence). The CDR3 contains 17 residues. Written as DNA, the CDR3 is TGTGCCAGTACCACGGCCGGGTCCACAGGGGCTAATGAAAAACTGTTTTTT. Its protein product is CASTTAGSTGANEKLFF.

V and J are TRBV5-5 and TRBJ2-7; 7 nucleotides line up with TRBD1. The junction had 15 bases not matched to a gene; V was cut back by 4 bases and J by 2 bases. Germline lookup yields CDR1 SGHKS and CDR2 YYEKEE (reference sequence). This CDR3 contains 17 residues. The CDR3 sequence is CASSRSRAQGFAYEQYF. The DNA of the CDR3 is TGTGCCAGCAGCAGATCCCGGGCACAGGGGTTCGCCTACGAGCAGTACTTC.

The genes are TRBV9 and TRBJ2-1; tentatively, D is TRBD2 (5 bases). The length of the CDR3 is 16 residues. Trimming shortened V by 3 bases and J by 0 bases, and 13 bases separated the two germline ends. Germline CDR1 reads SGDLS; CDR2 reads YYNGEE. The CDR3 coding sequence is TGTGCCAGCAGCGGCACGGACTCCATCTCCTACAATGAGCAGTTCTTC. Translating it yields CASSGTDSISYNEQFF.

The V and J genes are TRBV28 and TRBJ1-4; 7 bases line up with TRBD1. This CDR3 contains 15 residues. Trimming removed 3 bases from V and 7 bases from J; junction bases left unmatched: 8. Germline CDR1 reads MDHEN; CDR2 reads SYDVKM. The CDR3 DNA sequence: TGTGCCAGCAGTTTCACAGGGGTTGTAGGTGAAAAACTGTTTTTT. This translates into CASSFTGVVGEKLFF.

The chain couples TRBV19 to TRBJ2-1; 7 nucleotides align to TRBD2. In germline, CDR1 is LNHDA, CDR2 SQIVND (reference sequence). The CDR3 contains 15 residues. Trimming removed 1 base from V and 0 bases from J; junction bases left unmatched: 0. The CDR3 DNA follows: TGTGCCAGTAGTATAGTAGCGGGCTCCTACAATGAGCAGTTCTTC. Its protein product is CASSIVAGSYNEQFF.

The chain is built from TRBV5-4 and TRBJ2-3, with TRBD2 matching 8 bases. V lost 3 bases and J lost 1; bases outside the gene matches: 4. Germline CDR1 is SGHNT and CDR2 is YYREEE (reference sequence). This CDR3 is built from 15 residues. CDR3 loop: CASSSQLAGTDTQYF. The CDR3 nucleotides read TGTGCCAGCAGCTCCCAACTAGCGGGCACAGATACGCAGTATTTT.

The V call is TRBV5-5, the J call TRBJ1-5; D call uncertain. V lost 6 bases to trimming and J lost 2 bases, with 15 bases between them. The germline V gene encodes CDR1 SGHKS and CDR2 YYEKEE (reference sequence). CDR3 size: 15 residues. Here the CDR3 DNA reads TGTGCCAGCAACCTCGACCCTAGCGGCAATCAGCCCCAGCATTTT. Amino acids: CASNLDPSGNQPQHF.

This clone was detected only a few times. The chain links TRBV4-2 to TRBJ2-4; D not resolved. Looked up from germline, CDR1 is LGHNA and CDR2 is YNFKEQ. This CDR3 has 14 amino acids. The V and J ends lost 0 bases and 6 bases respectively, with 9 bases between them. The CDR3 DNA reads TGTGCCAGCAGCCAAGATCGTCTCAGAAACATTCAGTACTTC. Translation gives CASSQDRLRNIQYF.

This chain joins TRBV6-2 or TRBV6-3 and TRBJ2-5; D call uncertain. CDR1 and CDR2 (germline): MNHEY, SVGEGT. Trimming pared 0 bases from V and 5 bases from J, leaving 13 bases between. The CDR3 runs to 15 residues. The CDR3: CASSYSGLLGETQYF. The CDR3 DNA follows: TGTGCCAGCAGTTACTCGGGCCTACTTGGGGAGACCCAGTACTTC.